This T cell receptor beta chain is from a study of neurological immune-mediated disorders. As for the study in general: Of the multiple sclerosis patients, approximately 35 in total, roughly 30 were relapsing-remitting and 3 were secondary progressive.

The germline V gene encodes CDR1 SGHRS and CDR2 YFSETQ. Trimming took off 2 bases at V and 7 bases at J, with 13 bases between the two ends. This CDR3 has 14 residues. This clonotype was recorded many times. Using its own MiXCR run on the 5' RACE reads, TCRdb lists one record per CDR3 protein. The sample shows about 33,000 distinct CDR3 sequences, roughly 1.6% of them seen only once. The chain links TRBV5-1 to TRBJ2-1; a weak D match, TRBD2 (5 bases). Sequenced input: PBMCs. This sequence originates from a woman in her 30s with multiple sclerosis. The CDR3 loop reads CASSFREIVNEQFF. DNA of the CDR3: TGCGCCAGCAGCTTTAGGGAGATCGTAAATGAGCAGTTCTTC.